Presented here are 11 T cell receptor beta chains from one specimen sequenced in a study of T cells after yellow fever vaccination. TCRdb re-analysed the 5' RACE reads in MiXCR, keeping a single row per CDR3 protein. The data hold around 600,000 distinct CDR3 sequences, with 9% to 15% observed a single time. The sequences come from PBMCs, collected on the day of the yellow fever booster vaccination. The receptors were sampled from a young man who received the YFV17D yellow fever vaccine.

The chain carries TRBV5-1 and TRBJ2-3; 7 bases agree with TRBD2. CDR1 and CDR2 (germline): SGHRS, YFSETQ. J lost 2 bases, V lost 2 bases, and 5 bases had no gene match. The CDR3 runs 15 residues. The CDR3 sequence is CASSFQAGITDTQYF. CDR3 sequence (DNA): TGCGCCAGCAGCTTCCAAGCGGGAATCACAGATACGCAGTATTTT.

The sample holds a few counts of this clonotype. The chain couples TRBV7-2 to TRBJ2-3; D not resolved. Germline CDR1 is SGHTA and CDR2 is FQGNSA. This CDR3 has 15 amino acids. The V and J ends lost 1 base and 6 bases respectively, with 14 bases between them. The CDR3 region has the DNA TGTGCCAGCAGCTTAGTGAGGCTAGTAGATGATACGCAGTATTTT. This gives the protein CASSLVRLVDDTQYF.

This chain joins TRBV12-3 or TRBV12-4 and TRBJ2-1; 11 bases are shared with TRBD2. J was trimmed by 5 bases and V by 5 bases; bases with no gene match: 8. The CDR3 has 16 residues. The CDR3 loop is CASSLLLAGDNNEQFF. CDR3 nucleotide sequence: TGTGCCAGCAGTCTACTACTAGCGGGAGATAACAATGAGCAGTTCTTC.

This clonotype was counted only a few times. The rearrangement uses TRBV1 and TRBJ2-1. TRBV1 is listed as a pseudogene. The CDR3 totals 15 residues. CDR3 sequence: CASSATIPSYNEQFF. Written as DNA, the CDR3 is TGTGCCAGCAGTGCTACTATCCCCTCTTACAATGAGCAGTTCTTC.

This clonotype has ten or more counts. The gene calls are TRBV6-2 or TRBV6-3 and TRBJ2-3; D might be TRBD1 (5 bases). The germline CDR1 and CDR2 sequences are MNHEY and SVGEGT. This CDR3 comprises 14 residues. V was clipped by 5 bases and J by 3 bases, with 12 bases between them. The DNA of the CDR3 is TGTGCCAGCAGTGCCAGGGAAGGGACAGATACGCAGTATTTT. Its protein product is CASSAREGTDTQYF.

This clonotype has only a few counts. The V and J genes are TRBV5-6 and TRBJ2-1, with 8 bases matching TRBD2. The CDR3 covers 15 residues. Trimming at V came to 3 bases and at J to 3 bases, leaving 5 bases not matched to a gene. From germline, CDR1 is SGHDT and CDR2 YYEEEE. As DNA, the CDR3 is TGTGCCAGCAGCTCAGCGGGAGAGTTCTACAATGAGCAGTTCTTC. Translated, it gives CASSSAGEFYNEQFF.

The CDR3 loop is CASSATYGELFF. The CDR3 DNA is TGTGCCAGCAGCGCGACATACGGGGAGCTGTTTTTT. This sequence joins TRBV7-2 and TRBJ2-2; D is unclear. This CDR3 has 12 residues. Deletions cut 5 bases from V and 7 bases from J, with 8 bases between. From germline, CDR1 is SGHTA and CDR2 FQGNSA.

This clonotype was seen more than once but under ten times. The rearrangement joins TRBV19 to TRBJ2-5, with 8 bases identical to TRBD1. Trimming cost V 8 bases and J 5 bases; bases outside gene matches: 10. CDR3 size: 14 residues. From germline, CDR1 is LNHDA and CDR2 SQIVND (reference sequence). The CDR3 bases are TGTGCCAGTGGGGACAGGAAGGCGAAGGAGACCCAGTACTTC. It codes for CASGDRKAKETQYF. Full variable domain (remainder filled in from reference TRBV19 and TRBJ2-5): DGGITQSPKYLFRKEGQNVTLSCEQNLNHDAMYWYRQDPGQGLRLIYYSQIVNDFQKGDIAEGYSVSREKKESFPLTVTSAQKNPTAFYLCASGDRKAKETQYFGPGTRLLVL.

V usage is TRBV20-1 and J usage is TRBJ2-7, with D unclear. With 4 bases removed from V and 4 bases from J, the gap between germline ends came to 11 bases. The CDR3 covers 12 residues. Looked up from germline, CDR1 is DFQATT and CDR2 is SNEGSKA (reference sequence). The CDR3 region is CSATPRQYEQYF. CDR3 in DNA: TGCAGTGCTACCCCACGGCAATACGAGCAGTACTTC.

This clonotype was counted ten times or more. The V and J genes are TRBV20-1 and TRBJ2-7; a possible D gene is TRBD1 (6 bases). The CDR3 loop spans 17 amino acids. Germline CDR1 DFQATT, CDR2 SNEGSKA (reference sequence). The V end was cut by 6 bases, the J end by 0 bases, with 24 bases between. The CDR3 protein is CSASRGDRDWSSYEQYF. Written as DNA, the CDR3 is TGCAGTGCGAGCAGGGGTGATCGGGATTGGAGCTCCTACGAGCAGTACTTC.

This clonotype was counted a few times. The chain employs TRBV12-3 or TRBV12-4 and TRBJ2-3; the D is unclear. The CDR3 has 18 residues. The V end was cut by 0 bases, the J end by 1 base, with 17 bases between. CDR3 nucleotide sequence: TGTGCCAGCAGTTTAGCGCCGGCTAGTTTTGTGGGCACAGATACGCAGTATTTT. This translates into CASSLAPASFVGTDTQYF.